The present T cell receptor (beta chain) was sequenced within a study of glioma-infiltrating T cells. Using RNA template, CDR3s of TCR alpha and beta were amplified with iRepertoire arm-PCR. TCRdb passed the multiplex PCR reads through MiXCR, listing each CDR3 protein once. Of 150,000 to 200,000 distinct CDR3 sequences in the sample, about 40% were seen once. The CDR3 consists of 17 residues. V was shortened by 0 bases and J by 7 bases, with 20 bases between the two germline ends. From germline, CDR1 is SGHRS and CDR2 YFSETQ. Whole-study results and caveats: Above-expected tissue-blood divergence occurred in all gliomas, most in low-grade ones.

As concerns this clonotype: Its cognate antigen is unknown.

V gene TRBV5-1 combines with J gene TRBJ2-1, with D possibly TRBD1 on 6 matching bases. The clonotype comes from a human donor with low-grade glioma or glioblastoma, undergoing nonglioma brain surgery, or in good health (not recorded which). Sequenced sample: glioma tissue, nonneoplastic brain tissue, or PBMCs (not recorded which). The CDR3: CASSLDLGTWEGNEQFF. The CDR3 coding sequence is TGCGCCAGCAGCTTGGATCTAGGGACATGGGAAGGAAATGAGCAGTTCTTC.